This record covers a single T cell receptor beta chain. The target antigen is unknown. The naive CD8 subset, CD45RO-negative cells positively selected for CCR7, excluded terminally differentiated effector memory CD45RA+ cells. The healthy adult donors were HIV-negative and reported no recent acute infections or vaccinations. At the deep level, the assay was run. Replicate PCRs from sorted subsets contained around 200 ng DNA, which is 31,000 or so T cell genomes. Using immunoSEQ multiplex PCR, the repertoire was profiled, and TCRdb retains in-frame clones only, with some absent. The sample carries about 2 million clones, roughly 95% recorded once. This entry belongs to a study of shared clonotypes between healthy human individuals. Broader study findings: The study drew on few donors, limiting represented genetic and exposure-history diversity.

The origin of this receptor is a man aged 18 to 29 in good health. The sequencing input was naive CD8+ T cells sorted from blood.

CDR3 amino acids: CASSLINSRTDTQYF. The CDR3 bases are TGTGCCAGCAGCTTAATAAACTCCCGCACAGATACGCAGTATTTT. The rearrangement uses TRBV7-8 and TRBJ2-3; D is undetermined. The V gene lost 2 bases and the J gene lost 1 base, with 10 bases spanning the gap. There are 15 residues in the CDR3. Germline V gene lookup returns CDR1 SGHVS and CDR2 FQNEAQ. The complete variable domain, with remaining parts taken from reference TRBV7-8 and TRBJ2-3, reads GAGVSQSPRYKVAKRGQDVALRCDPISGHVSLFWYQQALGQGPEFLTYFQNEAQLDKSGLPSDRFFAERPEGSVSTLKIQRTQQEDSAVYLCASSLINSRTDTQYFGPGTRLTVL.